This record looks at one T cell receptor beta chain sequence and its context. What it binds is not known. The data belong to a study of glioma-infiltrating T cells after dendritic cell vaccination. Study-level findings and limits: Higher TCR clonality did not directly relate to longer survival.

V trimming: 3 bases; J trimming: 4 bases; junction bases outside the gene matches: 12. Looked up from germline, CDR1 is SGHNT and CDR2 is YYREEE (reference sequence). The CDR3 has 16 amino acids. Clones were sequenced by immunoSEQ multiplex PCR, and TCRdb holds only the in-frame ones, with some missing. The repertoire includes about 92,000 clones, just over 85% of them detected once, and 15% to 17% sits in the top ten. This TCR was recovered from a human donor with glioblastoma. The chain joins TRBV5-4 to TRBJ2-7, with 8 positions matching TRBD2. This specimen was blood, taken before dendritic cell vaccination. The CDR3 nucleotides are TGTGCCAGCAGCTCGGAAGGGGGGCGGGGGGAATACGAGCAGTACTTC. It translates to CASSSEGGRGEYEQYF.